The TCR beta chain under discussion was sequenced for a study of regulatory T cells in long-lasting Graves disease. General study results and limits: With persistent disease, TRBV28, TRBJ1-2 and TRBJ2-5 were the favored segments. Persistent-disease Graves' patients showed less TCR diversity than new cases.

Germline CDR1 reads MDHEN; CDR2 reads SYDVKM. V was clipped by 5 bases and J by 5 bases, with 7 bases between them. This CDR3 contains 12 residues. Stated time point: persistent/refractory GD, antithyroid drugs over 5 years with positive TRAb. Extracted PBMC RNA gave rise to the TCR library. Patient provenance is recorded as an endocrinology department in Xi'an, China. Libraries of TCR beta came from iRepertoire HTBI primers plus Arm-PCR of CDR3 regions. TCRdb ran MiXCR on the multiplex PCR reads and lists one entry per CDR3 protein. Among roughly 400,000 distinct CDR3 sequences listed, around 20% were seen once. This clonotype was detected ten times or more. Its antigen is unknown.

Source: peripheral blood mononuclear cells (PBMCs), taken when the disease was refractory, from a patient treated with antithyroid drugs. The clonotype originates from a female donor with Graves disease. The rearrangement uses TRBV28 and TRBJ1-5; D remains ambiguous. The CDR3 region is CASSKEDQPQHF. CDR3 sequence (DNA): TGTGCCAGCAGTAAAGAGGATCAGCCCCAGCATTTT.